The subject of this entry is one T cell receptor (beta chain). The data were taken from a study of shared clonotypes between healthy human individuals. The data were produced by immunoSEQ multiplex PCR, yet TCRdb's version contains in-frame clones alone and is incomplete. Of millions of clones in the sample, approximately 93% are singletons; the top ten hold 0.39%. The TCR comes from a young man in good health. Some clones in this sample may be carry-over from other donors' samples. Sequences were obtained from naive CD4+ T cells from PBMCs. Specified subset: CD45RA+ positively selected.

In nucleotides, the CDR3 is TGCAGTGCTAGAAAGGAAAAACTGTTTTTT. Translating gives CSARKEKLFF. The chain uses TRBV20-1 and TRBJ1-4; unclear D gene. Germline CDR1 and CDR2: DFQATT and SNEGSKA (reference sequence). V was pared by 2 bases and J by 8 bases, with 3 bases between. This CDR3 is 10 amino acids long.